This TCR beta chain appears in the sequencing data of a study of OX40 agonist ivuxolimab in advanced cancers. Study summary: Administration of intravenous ivuxolimab to patients occurred every 2 weeks at 0.01 to 10 mg/kg.

Clones were sequenced by immunoSEQ multiplex PCR, and TCRdb holds only the in-frame ones, with some missing. Of over 90,000 clones listed, 90% are singletons. This clone has only one observation. Its matching antigen is unknown. This CDR3 has 14 residues. Per germline, CDR1 SGHRS and CDR2 YFSETQ. Unmatched junction bases numbered 3, after V lost 1 base and J lost 4 bases. Regarding the study as a whole: Dose levels from 0.1 to 3.0 mg/kg saw CD4+ and CD8+ blood T cells expand clonally by week 6. Relative to CD4+, CD8+ T cells held more expanded clones on average.

The V and J genes are TRBV5-1 and TRBJ2-7; 9 nucleotides align to TRBD2. This TCR came from an adult with an advanced solid tumor such as melanoma, head and neck, liver or kidney cancer. The sample in question was CD4+ or CD8+ T cells sorted from blood, obtained in a trial of the OX40 agonist ivuxolimab. The CDR3 reads CASSLLAGEYEQYF. The CDR3 DNA sequence: TGCGCCAGCAGCTTGTTAGCGGGAGAGTACGAGCAGTACTTC.